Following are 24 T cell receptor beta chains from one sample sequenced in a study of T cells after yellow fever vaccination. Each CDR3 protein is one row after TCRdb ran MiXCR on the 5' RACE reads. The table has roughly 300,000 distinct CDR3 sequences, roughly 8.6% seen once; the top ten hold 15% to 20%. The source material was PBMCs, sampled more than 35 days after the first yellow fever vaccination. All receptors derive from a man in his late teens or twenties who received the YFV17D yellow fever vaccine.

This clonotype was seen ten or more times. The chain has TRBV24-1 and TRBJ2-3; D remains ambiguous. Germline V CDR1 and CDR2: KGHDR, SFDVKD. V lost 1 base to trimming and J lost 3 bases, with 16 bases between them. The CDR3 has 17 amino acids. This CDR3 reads CATSDFKASLRTDTQYF. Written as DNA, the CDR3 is TGTGCCACCAGTGATTTCAAGGCCAGCCTCAGGACAGATACGCAGTATTTT.

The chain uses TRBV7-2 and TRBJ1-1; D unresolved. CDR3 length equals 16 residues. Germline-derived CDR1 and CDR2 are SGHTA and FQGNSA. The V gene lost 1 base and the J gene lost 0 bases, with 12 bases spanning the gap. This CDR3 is CASSLVGRTMNTEAFF. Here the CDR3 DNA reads TGTGCCAGCAGCTTAGTTGGCAGAACCATGAACACTGAAGCTTTCTTT.

The CDR3 here is CASSQGEKLFF. DNA of the CDR3: TGTGCCAGCTCCCAAGGGGAAAAACTGTTTTTT. The chain couples TRBV6-2 or TRBV6-3 to TRBJ1-4; D uncertain. V lost 8 bases, J lost 8 bases, and 9 bases lay in between. The germline gives CDR1 MNHEY, CDR2 SVGEGT. There are 11 residues in the CDR3.

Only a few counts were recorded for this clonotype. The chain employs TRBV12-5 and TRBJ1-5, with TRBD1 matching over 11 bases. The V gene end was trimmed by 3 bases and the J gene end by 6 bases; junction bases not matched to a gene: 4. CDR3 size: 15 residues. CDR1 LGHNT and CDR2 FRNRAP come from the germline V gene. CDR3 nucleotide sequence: TGTGCTAGTGGTTTCGGGACAGGGGGTAGTCAGCCCCAGCATTTT. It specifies CASGFGTGGSQPQHF.

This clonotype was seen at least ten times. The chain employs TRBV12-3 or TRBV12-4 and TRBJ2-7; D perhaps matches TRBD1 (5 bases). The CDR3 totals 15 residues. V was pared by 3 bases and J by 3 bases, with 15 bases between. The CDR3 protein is CASSLNPGKFYEQYV. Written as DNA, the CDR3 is TGTGCCAGCAGTTTGAATCCAGGGAAATTCTACGAGCAGTACGTC.

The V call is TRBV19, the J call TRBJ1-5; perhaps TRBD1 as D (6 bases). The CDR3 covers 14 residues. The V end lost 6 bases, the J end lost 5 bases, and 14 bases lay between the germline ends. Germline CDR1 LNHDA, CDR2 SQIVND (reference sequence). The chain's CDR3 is CASRPGTQYQPQHF. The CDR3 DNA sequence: TGTGCCAGTAGACCCGGGACACAGTATCAGCCCCAGCATTTT.

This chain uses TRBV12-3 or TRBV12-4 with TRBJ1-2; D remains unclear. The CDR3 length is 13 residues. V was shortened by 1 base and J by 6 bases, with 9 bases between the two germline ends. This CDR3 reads CASSLGVADGYTF. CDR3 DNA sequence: TGTGCCAGCAGTTTAGGAGTAGCAGATGGCTACACCTTC.

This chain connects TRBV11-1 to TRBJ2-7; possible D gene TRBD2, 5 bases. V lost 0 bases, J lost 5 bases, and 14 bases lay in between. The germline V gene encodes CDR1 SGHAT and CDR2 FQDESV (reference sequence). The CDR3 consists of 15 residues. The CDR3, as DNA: TGTGCCAGCAGCTTAGCGGAGAGCCTGCGGGACGAGCAGTACGTC. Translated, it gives CASSLAESLRDEQYV.

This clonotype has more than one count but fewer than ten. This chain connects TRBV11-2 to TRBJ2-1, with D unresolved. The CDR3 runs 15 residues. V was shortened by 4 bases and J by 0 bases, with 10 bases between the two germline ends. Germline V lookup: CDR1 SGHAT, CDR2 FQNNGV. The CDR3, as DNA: TGTGCCAGCAGCTCAGGCTCGAGCTCCTACAATGAGCAGTTCTTC. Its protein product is CASSSGSSSYNEQFF.

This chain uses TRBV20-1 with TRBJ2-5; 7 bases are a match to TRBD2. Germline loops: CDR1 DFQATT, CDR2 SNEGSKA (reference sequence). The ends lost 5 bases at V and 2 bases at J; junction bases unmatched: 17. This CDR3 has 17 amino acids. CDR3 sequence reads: CSAGDYRRGGKQETQYF. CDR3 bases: TGCAGTGCTGGGGACTACCGGCGGGGAGGTAAACAAGAGACCCAGTACTTC.

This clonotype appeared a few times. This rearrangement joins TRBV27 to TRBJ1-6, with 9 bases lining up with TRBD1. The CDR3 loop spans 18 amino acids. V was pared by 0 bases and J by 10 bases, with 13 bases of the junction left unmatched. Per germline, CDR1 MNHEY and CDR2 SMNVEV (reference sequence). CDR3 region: CASSLSISGTGTISPLHF. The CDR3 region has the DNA TGTGCCAGCAGTTTATCAATATCCGGGACAGGGACGATCTCACCCCTCCACTTT.

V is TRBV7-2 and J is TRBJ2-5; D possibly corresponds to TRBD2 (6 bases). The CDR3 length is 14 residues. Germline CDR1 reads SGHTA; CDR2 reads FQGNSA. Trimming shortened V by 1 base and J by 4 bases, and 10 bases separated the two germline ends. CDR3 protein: CASSLGRGLETQYF. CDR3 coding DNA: TGTGCCAGCAGCTTAGGGCGGGGCCTAGAGACCCAGTACTTC. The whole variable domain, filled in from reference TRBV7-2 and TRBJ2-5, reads GAGVSQSPSNKVTEKGKDVELRCDPISGHTALYWYRQSLGQGLEFLIYFQGNSAPDKSGLPSDRFSAERTGGSVSTLTIQRTQQEDSAVYLCASSLGRGLETQYFGPGTRLLVL.

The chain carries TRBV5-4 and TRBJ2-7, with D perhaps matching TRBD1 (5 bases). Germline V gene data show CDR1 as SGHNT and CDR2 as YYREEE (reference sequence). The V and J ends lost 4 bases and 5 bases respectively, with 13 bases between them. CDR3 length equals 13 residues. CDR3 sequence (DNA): TGTGCCAGCAGCCCAGCTGGGGCCCACGAGCAGTACTTC. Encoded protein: CASSPAGAHEQYF.

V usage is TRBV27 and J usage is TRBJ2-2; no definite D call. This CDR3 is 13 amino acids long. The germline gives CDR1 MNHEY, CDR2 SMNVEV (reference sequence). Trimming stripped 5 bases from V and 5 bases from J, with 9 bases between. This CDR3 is CASSPILTGELFF. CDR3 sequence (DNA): TGTGCCAGCAGTCCCATCCTTACCGGGGAGCTGTTTTTT.

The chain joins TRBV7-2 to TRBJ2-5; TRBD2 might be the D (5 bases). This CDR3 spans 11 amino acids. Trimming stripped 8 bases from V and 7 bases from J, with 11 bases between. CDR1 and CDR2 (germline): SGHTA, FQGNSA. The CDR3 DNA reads TGTGCCAGCGCCGTGGAGGTGACCCAGTACTTC. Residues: CASAVEVTQYF.

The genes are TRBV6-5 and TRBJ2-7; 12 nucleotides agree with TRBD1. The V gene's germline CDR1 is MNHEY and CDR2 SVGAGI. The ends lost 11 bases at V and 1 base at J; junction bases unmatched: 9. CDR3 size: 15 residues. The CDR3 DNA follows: TGTGCCCGGGGGGGGACAGGGGGCTTTTCCTACGAGCAGTACGTC. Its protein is CARGGTGGFSYEQYV.

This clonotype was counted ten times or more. DNA for the CDR3: TGTGCCAGCAGCTCCAGGTGGGACACTGAAGCTTTCTTT. Encoded protein: CASSSRWDTEAFF. The chain has TRBV7-2 and TRBJ1-1; no reliable D call. This CDR3 comprises 13 residues. The V and J ends lost 4 bases and 3 bases respectively, with 9 bases between them. Germline V gives CDR1 SGHTA, CDR2 FQGNSA.

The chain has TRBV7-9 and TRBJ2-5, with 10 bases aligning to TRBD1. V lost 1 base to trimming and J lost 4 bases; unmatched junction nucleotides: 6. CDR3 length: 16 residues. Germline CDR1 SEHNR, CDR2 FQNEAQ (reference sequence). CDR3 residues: CASSLGGTGAIETQYF. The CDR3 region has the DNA TGTGCCAGCAGCTTAGGAGGGACAGGGGCGATAGAGACCCAGTACTTC.

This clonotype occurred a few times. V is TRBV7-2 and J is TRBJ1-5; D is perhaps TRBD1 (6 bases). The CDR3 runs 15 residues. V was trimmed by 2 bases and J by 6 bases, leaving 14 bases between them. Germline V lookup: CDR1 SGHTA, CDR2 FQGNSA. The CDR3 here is CASSLSRGGFQPQHF. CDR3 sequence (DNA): TGTGCCAGCAGCTTATCCAGGGGAGGTTTTCAGCCCCAGCATTTT.

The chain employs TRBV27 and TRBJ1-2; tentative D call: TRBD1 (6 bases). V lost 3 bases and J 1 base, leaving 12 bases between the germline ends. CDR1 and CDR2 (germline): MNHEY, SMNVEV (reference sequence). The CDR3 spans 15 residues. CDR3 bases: TGTGCCAGCAGTTTGGGGGGCGCGGGTAACTATGGCTACACCTTC. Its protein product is CASSLGGAGNYGYTF.

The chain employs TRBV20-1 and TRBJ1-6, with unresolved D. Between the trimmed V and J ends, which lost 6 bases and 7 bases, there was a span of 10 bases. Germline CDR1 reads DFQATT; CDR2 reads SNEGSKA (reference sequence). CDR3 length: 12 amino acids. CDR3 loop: CSARDLNSPLHF. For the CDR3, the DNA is TGCAGTGCGAGGGATCTCAATTCACCCCTCCACTTT.

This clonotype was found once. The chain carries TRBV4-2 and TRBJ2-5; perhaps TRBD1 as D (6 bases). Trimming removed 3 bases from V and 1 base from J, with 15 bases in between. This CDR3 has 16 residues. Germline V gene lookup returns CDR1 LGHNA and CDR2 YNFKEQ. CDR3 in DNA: TGTGCCAGCAGCCAGTCCTATGGGGACACCCAAGAGACCCAGTACTTC. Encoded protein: CASSQSYGDTQETQYF.

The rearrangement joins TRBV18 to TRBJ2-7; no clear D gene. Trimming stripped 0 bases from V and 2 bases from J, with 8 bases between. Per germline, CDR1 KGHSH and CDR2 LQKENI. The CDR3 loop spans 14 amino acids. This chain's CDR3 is CASSPPNAPYEQYF. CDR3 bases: TGTGCCAGCTCACCACCGAACGCCCCCTACGAGCAGTACTTC. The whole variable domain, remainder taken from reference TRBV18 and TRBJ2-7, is NAGVMQNPRHLVRRRGQEARLRCSPMKGHSHVYWYRQLPEEGLKFMVYLQKENIIDESGMPKERFSAEFPKEGPSILRIQQVVRGDSAAYFCASSPPNAPYEQYFGPGTRLTVT.

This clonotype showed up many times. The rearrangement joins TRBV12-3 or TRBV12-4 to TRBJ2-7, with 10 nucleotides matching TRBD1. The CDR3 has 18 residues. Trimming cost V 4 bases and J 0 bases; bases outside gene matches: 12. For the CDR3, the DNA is TGTGCCAGCAGTTCCGACTGGACAGGGGGTATCACCTCCTACGAGCAGTACTTC. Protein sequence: CASSSDWTGGITSYEQYF.